The clone carrying this T cell receptor (beta chain) was counted many times. The target antigen is unknown. The data belong to a study of T cell repertoires in cytomegalovirus infection. Whole-study context: From public TCR beta signatures came an indication of both CMV infection and matching HLA type. Findings and caveats of the study: HLA-C-restricted CMV clonotypes gave the most frequent clonotype in two of eight donors. The study identified carriers of CMV plus the relevant HLA from cumulative public TCR beta family frequency.

TCRdb ran MiXCR on the reads and lists one entry per CDR3 protein. The table records about 76,000 distinct CDR3 sequences, 3% to 4.5% of them present only once. The CDR3 contains 12 residues. V gave up 6 bases and J gave up 9 bases, with 12 bases separating them. Per the germline V gene, CDR1 is KGHSH and CDR2 is LQKENI. The sequencing sample was made of PBMCs. The chain links TRBV18 to TRBJ2-1, with D unresolved. The TCR was taken from a human donor in good health (CMV status not recorded). Some clones in this sample may be carry-over from other donors' samples. The CDR3 DNA follows: TGTGCCAGCTCGCTGACGGGCGGTGAGCAGTTCTTC. This sequence encodes CASSLTGGEQFF.